A selection of T cell receptor beta chains follows, all from one sample in a study of T-cell reconstitution after alpha-beta-depleted transplantation in children. A single record per CDR3 protein comes from TCRdb applying MiXCR to the PCR reads. Here the sample spans about 600,000 distinct CDR3 sequences, roughly a tenth being singletons. The source material was PBMCs from the stem cell graft donor, sampled from the stem cell graft. All receptors come from a human donor who donated a stem cell graft to a child with acute myeloid leukemia. CDR3s include the opening cysteine and the closing phenylalanine or tryptophan. A D gene is named only where the DNA matches it firmly. Part of the rows lack a size; the others show once, few, many or a class for expanded clones.

j_call cdr3_length v_call d_call clone_size cdr3_aa cdr3_nt
TRBJ2-1 15 TRBV20-1 TRBD2 few CSARQREGLPNEQFF TGCAGTGCTAGGCAGCGGGAGGGCCTGCCGAATGAGCAGTTCTTC
TRBJ1-6 14 TRBV12-3/TRBV12-4 TRBD1 many CASSFRQGDSPLHF TGTGCCAGCAGTTTTAGGCAGGGGGATTCACCCCTCCACTTT
TRBJ1-1 15 TRBV4-3 TRBD1 - CASSQRQGGDTEAFF TGCGCCAGCAGCCAGAGACAGGGCGGGGACACTGAAGCTTTCTTT
TRBJ2-1 14 TRBV18 - few CASSLPRPGNEQFF TGTGCCAGCTCCCTCCCCCGTCCAGGGAATGAGCAGTTCTTC
TRBJ2-1 15 TRBV10-3 TRBD2 - CAISESELAGSKQFF TGTGCCATCAGTGAGTCGGAGCTAGCGGGAAGTAAGCAGTTCTTC
TRBJ2-2 13 TRBV7-2 - few CASSEDNTGELFF TGTGCCAGCAGTGAGGACAACACCGGGGAGCTGTTTTTT
TRBJ1-3 14 TRBV6-5 - - CASSYYLSEGTIYF TGTGCCAGCAGTTACTATCTGTCAGAAGGGACCATATATTTT
TRBJ2-7 16 TRBV6-2/TRBV6-3 - few CASSYSGTQDSYEQYF TGTGCCAGCAGTTACTCGGGAACCCAGGATTCCTACGAGCAGTACTTC
TRBJ2-3 12 TRBV7-2 - many CASSFTADTQYF TGTGCCAGCAGCTTTACGGCAGATACGCAGTATTTT
TRBJ2-7 17 TRBV7-9 TRBD1 few CASSRLRGQGPSYEQYF TGTGCCAGCAGCCGATTGAGGGGACAGGGGCCCTCCTACGAGCAGTACTTC
TRBJ2-1 16 TRBV30 TRBD2 - CAWRAPVAGGLNEQFF TGTGCCTGGAGGGCTCCTGTAGCGGGAGGGCTCAATGAGCAGTTCTTC
TRBJ1-2 15 TRBV4-3 - few CASSQYAGDDYGYTF TGCGCCAGCAGCCAGTACGCAGGGGATGACTATGGCTACACCTTC
TRBJ1-5 15 TRBV10-3 - few CAISAQGAINQPQHF TGTGCCATCAGTGCTCAGGGAGCCATCAATCAGCCCCAGCATTTT
TRBJ2-6 18 TRBV24-1 TRBD2 - CATSGSGNGVSGANVLTF TGTGCCACCAGTGGAAGCGGGAATGGCGTCTCTGGGGCCAACGTCCTGACTTTC
TRBJ2-2 14 TRBV2 TRBD2 - CASSGLAEGGELFF TGTGCCAGCAGTGGGCTAGCGGAAGGCGGGGAGCTGTTTTTT
TRBJ2-7 17 TRBV21-1 - many CASSKPPRLRAPLEQYF TGTGCCAGCAGCAAACCCCCAAGGTTGCGGGCGCCCCTCGAGCAGTACTTC
TRBJ2-7 15 TRBV14 - many CASSPGWTAPYEQYF TGTGCCAGCAGCCCGGGCTGGACAGCTCCCTACGAGCAGTACTTC
TRBJ2-5 13 TRBV10-3 - - CAISEMEEETQYF TGTGCCATCAGTGAGATGGAAGAAGAGACCCAGTACTTC
TRBJ2-1 16 TRBV9 TRBD1 many CASSAPRDSSYNEQFF TGTGCCAGCAGCGCCCCCCGGGACAGCTCCTACAATGAGCAGTTCTTC
TRBJ2-7 16 TRBV6-1 - - CASSRPVIAAYYEQYF TGTGCCAGCAGCCGACCCGTAATCGCCGCTTATTACGAGCAGTACTTC
TRBJ1-4 15 TRBV4-3 - few CASSQTNGVGEKLFF TGCGCCAGCAGCCAGACTAACGGGGTTGGGGAAAAACTGTTTTTT
TRBJ2-4 18 TRBV27 - few CASSFGGPLGVAKNIQYF TGTGCCAGCAGTTTCGGGGGCCCCCTTGGGGTAGCCAAAAACATTCAGTACTTC
TRBJ2-3 16 TRBV6-4 TRBD2 few CASSDSGGRASDTQYF TGTGCCAGCAGTGACTCTGGCGGGAGGGCCTCAGATACGCAGTATTTT
TRBJ2-7 15 TRBV7-2 - - CASSLRPERFYEQYF TGTGCCAGCAGCTTACGGCCGGAAAGATTCTACGAGCAGTACTTC
TRBJ1-2 13 TRBV20-1 - - CCARGSREGGYTF TGCTGTGCTAGGGGGAGCAGGGAAGGTGGCTACACCTTC
TRBJ2-7 16 TRBV20-1 TRBD2 few CSARVTAASGVYEQYF TGCAGTGCTAGAGTTACGGCGGCTAGCGGAGTATACGAGCAGTACTTC
TRBJ2-1 15 TRBV5-1 - many CASSLGLVAGNEQFF TGCGCCAGCAGCTTGGGTCTGGTCGCGGGGAATGAGCAGTTCTTC
TRBJ2-7 13 TRBV10-3 TRBD1 - CATGTGGGHEQYF TGTGCCACGGGGACAGGAGGAGGGCACGAGCAGTACTTC
TRBJ2-4 16 TRBV5-1 - - CASSSGLSRGENIQYF TGCGCCAGCAGCTCAGGACTTTCCCGAGGCGAAAACATTCAGTACTTC
TRBJ2-3 15 TRBV19 TRBD2 few CASSKGTSGADTQYF TGTGCCAGTTCCAAGGGGACTAGCGGGGCAGATACGCAGTATTTT
TRBJ2-5 15 TRBV15 TRBD2 - CATSRGAGGKETQYF TGTGCCACCAGCAGAGGGGCGGGAGGAAAAGAGACCCAGTACTTC
TRBJ2-3 13 TRBV25-1 - - CASSGSLVDTQYF TGTGCCAGCAGTGGGTCGTTAGTGGATACGCAGTATTTT
TRBJ2-1 19 TRBV7-3 TRBD1 - CASSSPRDRGLLAGNEQFF TGTGCCAGCAGCTCGCCCCGGGACAGGGGGCTGCTAGCGGGCAATGAGCAGTTCTTC